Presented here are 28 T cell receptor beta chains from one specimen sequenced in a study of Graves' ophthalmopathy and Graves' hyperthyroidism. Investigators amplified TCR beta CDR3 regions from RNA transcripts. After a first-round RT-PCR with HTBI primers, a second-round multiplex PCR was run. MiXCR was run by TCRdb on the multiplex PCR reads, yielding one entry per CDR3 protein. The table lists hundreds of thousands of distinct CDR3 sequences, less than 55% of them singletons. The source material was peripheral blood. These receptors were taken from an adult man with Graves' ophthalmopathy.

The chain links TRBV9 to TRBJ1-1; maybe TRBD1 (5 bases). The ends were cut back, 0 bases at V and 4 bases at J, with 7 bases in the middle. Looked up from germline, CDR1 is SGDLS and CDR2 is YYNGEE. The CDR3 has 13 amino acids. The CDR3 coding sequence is TGTGCCAGCAGCGTAGTTCAGGGCACTGAAGCTTTCTTT. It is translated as CASSVVQGTEAFF. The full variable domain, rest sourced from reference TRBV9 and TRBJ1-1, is DSGVTQTPKHLITATGQRVTLRCSPRSGDLSVYWYQQSLDQGLQFLIQYYNGEERAKGNILERFSAQQFPDLHSELNLSSLELGDSALYFCASSVVQGTEAFFGQGTRLTVV.

Here the CDR3 reads CASSLLGEGFRVGEQYF. For the CDR3, the DNA is TGTGCCAGCAGCTTGTTAGGGGAGGGCTTCAGAGTGGGCGAGCAGTACTTC. The V gene is TRBV7-9, the J gene TRBJ2-7, with 7 bases aligning to TRBD2. V lost 3 bases, J lost 6 bases, and 17 bases stayed unmatched. This CDR3 spans 17 amino acids. CDR1 and CDR2 (germline): SEHNR, FQNEAQ (reference sequence).

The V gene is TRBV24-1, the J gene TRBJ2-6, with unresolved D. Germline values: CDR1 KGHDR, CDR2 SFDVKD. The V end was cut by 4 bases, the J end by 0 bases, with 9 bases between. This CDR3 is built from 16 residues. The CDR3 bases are TGTGCCACCAGTGACCGCGGAACCTCTGGGGCCAACGTCCTGACTTTC. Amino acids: CATSDRGTSGANVLTF.

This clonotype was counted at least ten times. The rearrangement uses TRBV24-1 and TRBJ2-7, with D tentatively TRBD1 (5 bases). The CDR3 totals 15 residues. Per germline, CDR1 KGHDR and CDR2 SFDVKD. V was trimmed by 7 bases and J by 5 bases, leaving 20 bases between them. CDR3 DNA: TGTGCCACCAGCCCCGGGTGGGGCGATCTTGACGAGCAGTACTTC. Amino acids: CATSPGWGDLDEQYF.

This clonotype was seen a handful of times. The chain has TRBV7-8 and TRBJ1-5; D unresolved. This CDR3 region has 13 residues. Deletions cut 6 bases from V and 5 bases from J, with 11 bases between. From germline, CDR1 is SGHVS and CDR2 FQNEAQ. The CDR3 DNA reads TGTGCCAGCAGTCTGGCATACGATCAGCCCCAGCATTTT. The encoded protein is CASSLAYDQPQHF. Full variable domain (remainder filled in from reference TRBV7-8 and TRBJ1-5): GAGVSQSPRYKVAKRGQDVALRCDPISGHVSLFWYQQALGQGPEFLTYFQNEAQLDKSGLPSDRFFAERPEGSVSTLKIQRTQQEDSAVYLCASSLAYDQPQHFGDGTRLSIL.

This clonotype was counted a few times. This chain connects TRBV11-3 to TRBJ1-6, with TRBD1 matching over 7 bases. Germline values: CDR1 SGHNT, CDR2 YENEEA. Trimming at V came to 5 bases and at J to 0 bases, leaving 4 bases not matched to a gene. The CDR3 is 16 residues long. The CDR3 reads CASSRGQSSYNSPLHF. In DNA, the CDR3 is TGTGCCAGCAGCAGGGGACAGAGCTCCTATAATTCACCCCTCCACTTT. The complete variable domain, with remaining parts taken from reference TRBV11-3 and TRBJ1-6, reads EAGVVQSPRYKIIEKKQPVAFWCNPISGHNTLYWYLQNLGQGPELLIRYENEEAVDDSQLPKDRFSAERLKGVDSTLKIQPAELGDSAVYLCASSRGQSSYNSPLHFGNGTRLTVT.

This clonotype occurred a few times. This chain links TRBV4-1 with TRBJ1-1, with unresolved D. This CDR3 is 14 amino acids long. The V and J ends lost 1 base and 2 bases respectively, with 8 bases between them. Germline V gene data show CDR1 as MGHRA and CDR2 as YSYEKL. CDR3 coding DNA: TGCGCCAGCAGCCAAGCCCATAGTAACACTGAAGCTTTCTTT. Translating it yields CASSQAHSNTEAFF.

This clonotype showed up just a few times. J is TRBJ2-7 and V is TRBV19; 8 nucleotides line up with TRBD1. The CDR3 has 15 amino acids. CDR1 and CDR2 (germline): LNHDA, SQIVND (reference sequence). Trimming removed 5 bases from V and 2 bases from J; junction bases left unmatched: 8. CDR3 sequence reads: CASSLDGQGTYEQYF. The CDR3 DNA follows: TGTGCCAGTAGTCTCGACGGACAGGGTACCTACGAGCAGTACTTC.

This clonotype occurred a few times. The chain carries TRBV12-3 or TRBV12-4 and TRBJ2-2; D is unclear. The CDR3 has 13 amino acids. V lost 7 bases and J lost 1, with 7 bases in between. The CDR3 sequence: CASTRQNTGELFF. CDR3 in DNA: TGTGCCAGCACCAGGCAGAACACCGGGGAGCTGTTTTTT.

CDR3 bases: TGCAGTGCTAGAGCTGGGAATGAGCAGTTCTTC. Residues: CSARAGNEQFF. The chain couples TRBV20-1 to TRBJ2-1; no clear D gene. Trimming shortened V by 1 base and J by 7 bases, and 5 bases separated the two germline ends. This CDR3 contains 11 residues. CDR1 and CDR2 (germline): DFQATT, SNEGSKA (reference sequence).

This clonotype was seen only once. CDR3 in amino acids: CASRGQGGEKLFF. CDR3 DNA sequence: TGTGCCAGCAGGGGACAGGGTGGTGAAAAACTGTTTTTT. The chain carries TRBV6-2 or TRBV6-3 and TRBJ1-4; 9 nucleotides match TRBD1. V was pared by 6 bases and J by 7 bases, with 3 bases of the junction left unmatched. Germline assignment: CDR1 MNHEY and CDR2 SVGEGT. This CDR3 contains 13 residues.

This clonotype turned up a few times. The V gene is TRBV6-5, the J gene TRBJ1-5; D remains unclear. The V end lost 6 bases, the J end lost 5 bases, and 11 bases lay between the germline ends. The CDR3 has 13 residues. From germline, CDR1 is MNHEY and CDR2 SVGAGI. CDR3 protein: CASSPAYDQPQHF. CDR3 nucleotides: TGTGCCAGCAGCCCCGCTTACGATCAGCCCCAGCATTTT.

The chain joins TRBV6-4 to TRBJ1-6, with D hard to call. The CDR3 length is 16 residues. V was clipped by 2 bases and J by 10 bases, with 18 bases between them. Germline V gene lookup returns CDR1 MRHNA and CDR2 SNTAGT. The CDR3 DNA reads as TGTGCCAGCAGTGACAAGGAATCAGGCAGTGGCTCACCCCTCCACTTT. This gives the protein CASSDKESGSGSPLHF.

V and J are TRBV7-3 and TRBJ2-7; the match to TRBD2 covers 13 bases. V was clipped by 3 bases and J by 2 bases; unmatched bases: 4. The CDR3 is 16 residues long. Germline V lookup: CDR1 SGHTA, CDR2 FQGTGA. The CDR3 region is CASSLTSGGKTYEQYF. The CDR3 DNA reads TGTGCCAGCAGCTTGACTAGCGGGGGGAAGACCTACGAGCAGTACTTC.

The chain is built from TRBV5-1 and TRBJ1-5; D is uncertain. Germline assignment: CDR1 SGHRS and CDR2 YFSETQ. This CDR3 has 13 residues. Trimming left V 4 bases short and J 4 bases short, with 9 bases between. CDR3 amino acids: CASSVDLNQPQHF. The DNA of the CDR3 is TGCGCCAGCAGCGTGGACCTTAATCAGCCCCAGCATTTT.

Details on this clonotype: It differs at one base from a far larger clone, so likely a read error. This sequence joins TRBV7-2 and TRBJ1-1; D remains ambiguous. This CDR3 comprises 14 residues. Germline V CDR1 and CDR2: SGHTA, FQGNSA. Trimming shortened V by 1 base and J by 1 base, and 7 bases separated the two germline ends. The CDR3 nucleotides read TGTGCCAGCAGCTTAGGAAAGGGGAACACTGAAGCTTTCTTT. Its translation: CASSLGKGNTEAFF.

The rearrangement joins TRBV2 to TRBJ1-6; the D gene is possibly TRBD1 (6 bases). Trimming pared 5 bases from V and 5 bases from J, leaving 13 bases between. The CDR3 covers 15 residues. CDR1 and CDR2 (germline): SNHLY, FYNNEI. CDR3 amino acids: CASSYGGPDNSPLHF. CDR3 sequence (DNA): TGTGCCAGCAGTTACGGGGGGCCTGATAATTCACCCCTCCACTTT. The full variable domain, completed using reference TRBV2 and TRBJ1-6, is EPEVTQTPSHQVTQMGQEVILRCVPISNHLYFYWYRQILGQKVEFLVSFYNNEISEKSEIFDDQFSVERPDGSNFTLKIRSTKLEDSAMYFCASSYGGPDNSPLHFGNGTRLTVT.

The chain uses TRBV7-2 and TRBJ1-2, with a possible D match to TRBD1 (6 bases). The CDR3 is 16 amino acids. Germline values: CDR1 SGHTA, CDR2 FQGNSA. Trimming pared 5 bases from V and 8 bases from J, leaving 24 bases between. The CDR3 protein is CASSPTYRGTPRGYTF. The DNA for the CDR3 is TGTGCCAGCAGCCCTACCTACCGGGGGACACCGAGGGGCTACACCTTC.

CDR3 in DNA: TGCGCCAGCAGCTTGGACGGACAGGTGAATGAAAAACTGTTTTTT. Translating gives CASSLDGQVNEKLFF. This chain links TRBV5-1 with TRBJ1-4, with TRBD1 matching over 7 bases. Losses at the gene ends were 0 bases for V and 5 bases for J; bases not matched to a gene: 4. CDR3 length: 15 residues. In germline, CDR1 is SGHRS, CDR2 YFSETQ.

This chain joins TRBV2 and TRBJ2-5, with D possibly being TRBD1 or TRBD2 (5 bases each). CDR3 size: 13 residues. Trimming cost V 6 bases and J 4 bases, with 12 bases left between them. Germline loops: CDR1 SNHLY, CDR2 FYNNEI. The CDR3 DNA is TGTGCCAGCAGCCTTATCGGGACAGAGACCCAGTACTTC. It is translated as CASSLIGTETQYF. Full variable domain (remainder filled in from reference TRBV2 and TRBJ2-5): EPEVTQTPSHQVTQMGQEVILRCVPISNHLYFYWYRQILGQKVEFLVSFYNNEISEKSEIFDDQFSVERPDGSNFTLKIRSTKLEDSAMYFCASSLIGTETQYFGPGTRLLVL.

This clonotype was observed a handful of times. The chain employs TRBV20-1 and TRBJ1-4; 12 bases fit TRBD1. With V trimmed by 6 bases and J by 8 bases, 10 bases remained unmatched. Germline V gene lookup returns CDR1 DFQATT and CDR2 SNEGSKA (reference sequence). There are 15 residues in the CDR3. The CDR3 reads CSAAGQGANREKLFF. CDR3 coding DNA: TGCAGTGCGGCGGGACAGGGGGCTAACCGGGAAAAACTGTTTTTT.

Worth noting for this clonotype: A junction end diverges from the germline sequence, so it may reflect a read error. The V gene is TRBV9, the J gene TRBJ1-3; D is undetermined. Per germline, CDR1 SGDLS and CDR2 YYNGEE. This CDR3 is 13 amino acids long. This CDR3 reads CVSSVAGRNTIYF. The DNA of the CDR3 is TGTGTCAGCAGCGTAGCCGGGCGAAACACCATATATTTT.

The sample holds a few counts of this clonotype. This CDR3 is CASRGQVEAGANVLTF. For the CDR3, the DNA is TGTGCCAGCAGGGGGCAGGTTGAAGCTGGGGCCAACGTCCTGACTTTC. The rearrangement uses TRBV7-9 and TRBJ2-6; tentatively, D is TRBD1 (5 bases). This CDR3 is built from 16 residues. Per the germline V gene, CDR1 is SEHNR and CDR2 is FQNEAQ (reference sequence). V was trimmed by 6 bases and J by 2 bases, leaving 14 bases between them. The whole variable domain, remainder taken from reference TRBV7-9 and TRBJ2-6, is DTGVSQNPRHKITKRGQNVTFRCDPISEHNRLYWYRQTLGQGPEFLTYFQNEAQLEKSRLLSDRFSAERPKGSFSTLEIQRTEQGDSAMYLCASRGQVEAGANVLTFGAGSRLTVL.

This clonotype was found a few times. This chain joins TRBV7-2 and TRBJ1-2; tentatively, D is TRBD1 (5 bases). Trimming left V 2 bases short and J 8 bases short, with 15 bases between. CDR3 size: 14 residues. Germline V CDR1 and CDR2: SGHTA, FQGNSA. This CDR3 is CASSLMGEVGGYTF. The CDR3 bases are TGTGCCAGCAGCTTAATGGGGGAGGTAGGCGGCTACACCTTC.

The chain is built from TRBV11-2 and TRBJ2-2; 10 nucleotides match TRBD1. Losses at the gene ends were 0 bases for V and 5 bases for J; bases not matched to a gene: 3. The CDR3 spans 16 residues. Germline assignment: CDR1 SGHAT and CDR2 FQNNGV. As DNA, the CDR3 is TGTGCCAGCAGCTTAGATGGGACAGGGGCTACCGGGGAGCTGTTTTTT. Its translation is CASSLDGTGATGELFF. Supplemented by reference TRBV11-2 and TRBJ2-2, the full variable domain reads EAGVAQSPRYKIIEKRQSVAFWCNPISGHATLYWYQQILGQGPKLLIQFQNNGVVDDSQLPKDRFSAERLKGVDSTLKIQPAKLEDSAVYLCASSLDGTGATGELFFGEGSRLTVL.

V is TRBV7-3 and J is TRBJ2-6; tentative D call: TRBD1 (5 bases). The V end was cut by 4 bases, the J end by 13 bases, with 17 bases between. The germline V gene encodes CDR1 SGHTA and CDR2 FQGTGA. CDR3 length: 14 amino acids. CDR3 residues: CASSSRATVQVLTF. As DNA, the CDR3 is TGTGCCAGCAGCTCCAGGGCGACTGTTCAGGTCCTGACTTTC.

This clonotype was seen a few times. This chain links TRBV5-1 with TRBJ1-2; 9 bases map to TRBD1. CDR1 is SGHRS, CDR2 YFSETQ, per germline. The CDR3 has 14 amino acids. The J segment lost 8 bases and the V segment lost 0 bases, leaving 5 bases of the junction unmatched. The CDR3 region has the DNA TGCGCCAGCAGCTTGGAGGGGACAGGGAACGGCTACACCTTC. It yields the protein CASSLEGTGNGYTF.

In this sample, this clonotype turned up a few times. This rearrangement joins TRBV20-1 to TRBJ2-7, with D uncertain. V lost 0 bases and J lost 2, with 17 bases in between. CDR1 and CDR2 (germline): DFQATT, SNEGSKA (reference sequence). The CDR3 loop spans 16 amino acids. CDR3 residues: CSARDYNGRSPYEQYF. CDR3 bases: TGCAGTGCTAGAGATTATAATGGCAGATCCCCCTACGAGCAGTACTTC.